The 16 T cell receptor beta chains below were found in one sample sequenced in a study of beta chain bispecific antibodies for T cell cancers. Overall study findings and caveats: The leukemia cells, rather than normal T cells, gave most of the targeted TRBV signal.

TCRdb re-derived calls from the 5' RACE reads in MiXCR, one entry per CDR3 protein. The sample records 17,000 or so distinct CDR3 sequences, approximately 2% being singletons. Expansion lasted roughly three days, with either anti-CD3 antibody OKT3 or CD3/CD28 beads. Their antigen targets remain unknown. Sequenced material: healthy donor T cells cultured with leukemia cells. The receptors were gathered from a human donor in good health. Some clones in this sample may be carry-over from other donors' samples.

In its sample, this clonotype was seen many times. The chain uses TRBV20-1 and TRBJ1-1; the D gene is possibly TRBD1 (5 bases). From germline, CDR1 is DFQATT and CDR2 SNEGSKA (reference sequence). The V and J ends lost 8 bases and 5 bases respectively, with 15 bases between them. This CDR3 has 12 amino acids. The CDR3 is CSHGLGGTEAFF. The CDR3 DNA sequence: TGCAGTCACGGGCTGGGGGGGACTGAAGCTTTCTTT.

This clonotype was counted ten times or more. The rearrangement links TRBV29-1 to TRBJ2-7; either TRBD1 or TRBD2 may supply D (5 bases each). The germline V and J ends were trimmed by 6 bases and 7 bases, with 16 bases remaining between them. This CDR3 is built from 12 residues. Looked up from germline, CDR1 is SQVTM and CDR2 is ANQGSEA. The CDR3 sequence: CSVTGTSREQYF. In DNA form, the CDR3 reads TGCAGCGTGACCGGGACCTCGCGGGAGCAGTACTTC.

This clonotype was observed many times. The chain has TRBV20-1 and TRBJ1-1; 9 bases align to TRBD1. This CDR3 has 15 residues. Germline V gene data show CDR1 as DFQATT and CDR2 as SNEGSKA (reference sequence). V was clipped by 2 bases and J by 5 bases; unmatched bases: 9. The CDR3 protein is CSARHSGQGWTEAFF. CDR3 nucleotide sequence: TGCAGTGCTAGACACTCCGGACAGGGGTGGACTGAAGCTTTCTTT.

Many counts were recorded for this clonotype. This chain links TRBV5-1 with TRBJ1-1; D might be TRBD1 (5 bases). The CDR3 sequence is 15 residues long. Germline CDR1 reads SGHRS; CDR2 reads YFSETQ. The ends were cut back, 0 bases at V and 1 base at J, with 10 bases in the middle. CDR3 DNA: TGCGCCAGCAGCTTGGGGCAGGGCAGGAACACTGAAGCTTTCTTT. It specifies CASSLGQGRNTEAFF.

Ten or more counts support this clonotype. The chain is built from TRBV27 and TRBJ2-7; D is uncertain. Germline CDR1 MNHEY, CDR2 SMNVEV (reference sequence). The CDR3 runs to 13 residues. V was cut by 3 bases and J by 2 bases, with 8 bases left in between. CDR3 nucleotide sequence: TGTGCCAGCAGTTTCGGACCGGCCTACGAGCAGTACTTC. As protein: CASSFGPAYEQYF.

The chain is built from TRBV5-4 and TRBJ2-3, with 7 bases that match TRBD2. Germline V gene data show CDR1 as SGHNT and CDR2 as YYREEE (reference sequence). The CDR3 sequence is 15 residues long. Trimming cost V 2 bases and J 2 bases; bases outside gene matches: 5. The DNA of the CDR3 is TGTGCCAGCAGCTTCCCCGGGACTAACACAGATACGCAGTATTTT. Translating gives CASSFPGTNTDTQYF.

This clonotype has a count of ten or more. The CDR3 reads CASSEDRGSHNEQFF. CDR3 coding DNA: TGTGCCAGCAGCGAGGACAGGGGATCACACAATGAGCAGTTCTTC. The chain joins TRBV28 to TRBJ2-1; 9 bases are a match to TRBD1. The CDR3 is 15 amino acids. Trimming took 6 bases from V and 5 from J; bases not matched to a gene: 8. CDR1 is MDHEN and CDR2 is SYDVKM in the germline V gene.

The chain recombines TRBV5-4 with TRBJ1-1, with 8 bases that match TRBD1. CDR3 size: 14 residues. V gave up 4 bases and J gave up 7 bases; unmatched junction bases: 9. Per germline, CDR1 SGHNT and CDR2 YYREEE (reference sequence). The CDR3 coding sequence is TGTGCCAGCAGCCGAACAGGGGGAGGGGGTGAAGCTTTCTTT. Translating gives CASSRTGGGGEAFF.

This clonotype was detected many times. The chain is built from TRBV5-1 and TRBJ2-1, with D tentatively TRBD2 (5 bases). Germline V gene sequence: CDR1 SGHRS, CDR2 YFSETQ. Between the trimmed V and J ends, which lost 5 bases and 0 bases, there was a span of 9 bases. The CDR3 covers 14 residues. DNA for the CDR3: TGCGCCAGCAGGCGGGCGAGCTCCTACAATGAGCAGTTCTTC. Translation gives CASRRASSYNEQFF.

This clonotype was recorded many times. J is TRBJ2-3 and V is TRBV6-5; no definite D call. The CDR3 runs to 15 residues. Trimming shortened V by 0 bases and J by 2 bases, and 9 bases separated the two germline ends. CDR1 and CDR2 (germline): MNHEY, SVGAGI. In DNA, the CDR3 is TGTGCCAGCAGTTACTCTGTAGGGCCCACAGATACGCAGTATTTT. Its protein product is CASSYSVGPTDTQYF.

This clonotype appeared many times. This rearrangement joins TRBV28 to TRBJ2-3; D not resolved. Germline V lookup: CDR1 MDHEN, CDR2 SYDVKM. The V gene lost 4 bases and the J gene lost 3 bases, with 8 bases spanning the gap. The CDR3 is made up of 13 amino acids. The CDR3 loop is CASSWTPTDTQYF. In nucleotides, the CDR3 is TGTGCCAGCAGTTGGACCCCAACAGATACGCAGTATTTT. The whole variable domain, filled in from reference TRBV28 and TRBJ2-3, reads DVKVTQSSRYLVKRTGEKVFLECVQDMDHENMFWYRQDPGLGLRLIYFSYDVKMKEKGDIPEGYSVSREKKERFSLILESASTNQTSMYLCASSWTPTDTQYFGPGTRLTVL.

This clonotype was seen many times. The rearrangement links TRBV20-1 to TRBJ2-7, with 11 bases fitting TRBD2. This CDR3 contains 15 residues. V lost 5 bases, J lost 0 bases, and 6 bases stayed unmatched. Germline CDR1 and CDR2: DFQATT and SNEGSKA (reference sequence). DNA of the CDR3: TGCAGTGCTGAACTAGCGGGGGTTAACTCCTACGAGCAGTACTTC. It translates to CSAELAGVNSYEQYF.

This clonotype was counted many times. The chain joins TRBV5-1 to TRBJ2-1; TRBD2 matches 8 bases. Germline V gives CDR1 SGHRS, CDR2 YFSETQ. V dropped 1 base and J dropped 8; count of bases not matched to a gene: 2. This CDR3 comprises 13 residues. The CDR3 protein is CASSLRSGDEQFF. The CDR3 DNA is TGCGCCAGCAGCTTGCGTAGCGGGGATGAGCAGTTCTTC.

This clonotype was seen many times. This chain joins TRBV5-6 and TRBJ2-7; D remains unclear. The CDR3 runs to 14 residues. Germline CDR1 SGHDT, CDR2 YYEEEE. The V end lost 1 base, the J end lost 3 bases, and 11 bases lay between the germline ends. The CDR3 bases are TGTGCCAGCAGCTTGAATGGCCGGAGCTACGAGCAGTACTTC. Translating gives CASSLNGRSYEQYF.

The sample holds many counts of this clonotype. The chain combines TRBV27 with TRBJ2-3, with D possibly being TRBD2 (6 bases). The CDR3 loop spans 13 amino acids. Between the trimmed V and J ends, which lost 0 bases and 11 bases, there was a span of 12 bases. Germline-derived CDR1 and CDR2 are MNHEY and SMNVEV (reference sequence). CDR3 DNA sequence: TGTGCCAGCAGTTTATCCCTACTCGGGGGGCAGTATTTT. This sequence encodes CASSLSLLGGQYF.

By proportion, this clonotype is medium-sized. The chain joins TRBV7-6 to TRBJ2-3; D not resolved. The CDR3 has 14 amino acids. Trimming left V 1 base short and J 6 bases short, with 11 bases between. Germline V gives CDR1 SGHVS, CDR2 FNYEAQ. CDR3 sequence: CASSLGADSDTQYF. The CDR3 DNA reads TGTGCCAGCAGCTTAGGAGCTGACTCCGATACGCAGTATTTT.